This TCR beta chain was captured by sequencing in a study of blood T cell repertoires in COVID-19. About the study: Samples came from the United States, Italy and Spain, spanning acute and convalescent COVID-19. T cells, B-cell-depleted T cells, or PBMCs provided the cDNA or gDNA that served as material.

Trimming took off 3 bases at V and 3 bases at J, with 9 bases between the two ends. Germline lookup yields CDR1 LGHDT and CDR2 YNNKEL (reference sequence). The CDR3 is 13 residues long. As originally analysed: Reference gene primer amplification in the assay estimated nucleated cell counts. TCRdb's copy holds only in-frame clones and misses some; the assay was immunoSEQ multiplex PCR. Clone size and V and J calls were adopted from that table, with D and trimming inferred from the DNA. The repertoire holds about 51,000 clones, with around 84% as singletons. V is TRBV3-1 (or the pseudogene TRBV3-2) and J is TRBJ2-7; D is ambiguous. The material sequenced was peripheral blood. This TCR was sampled from a man aged 80 or over with active COVID-19. In DNA form, the CDR3 reads TGTGCCAGCAGCCATGGCTCTTTCTACGAGCAGTACTTC. This encodes CASSHGSFYEQYF.